This record covers a single TCR beta chain. Here immunoSEQ multiplex PCR was the method, and the copy in TCRdb shows in-frame clones only, minus some. This table holds approximately 50,000 clones, about 75% found once. The data were obtained in a study of blood T cell repertoires in COVID-19. The CDR3 length is 14 residues. CDR1 MNHEY and CDR2 SVGAGI come from the germline V gene. Trimming cost V 8 bases and J 7 bases; bases outside gene matches: 12. Input material: peripheral blood. This TCR came from a man aged 45-65 years with active or convalescent COVID-19. This chain joins TRBV6-5 and TRBJ1-1, with 8 bases lining up with TRBD1. Here the CDR3 DNA reads TGTGCCAGCGGTAAACAGGGGGGGAGGGTTGAAGCTTTCTTT. Amino acid sequence: CASGKQGGRVEAFF.